The clone carrying this T cell receptor beta chain was picked up many times. Germline and junction disagree at one end, which may indicate a read error. This CDR3 contains 14 residues. This specimen belongs to a study of blood T cells in healthy people across ages. Each sample provided at least 6 micrograms of extracted total RNA. Primers used in a second PCR of roughly 6 to 12 cycles were a sample-barcoded 5' primer and a J-beta primer mix. MiXCR was run by TCRdb on the 5' RACE reads, yielding one entry per CDR3 protein. The table includes hundreds of thousands of distinct CDR3 sequences, 20% to 25% detected once.

The sample comprised blood. The J gene is TRBJ1-5, the V gene TRBV12-3 or TRBV12-4; 8 nucleotides agree with TRBD1. The sequence was obtained from a man between 65 and 85 years old in good health. The CDR3 loop is CASSRDRSNQPQHF. The CDR3 DNA follows: TGCGCCAGCAGCCGGGACAGGAGCAATCAGCCCCAGCATTTT.